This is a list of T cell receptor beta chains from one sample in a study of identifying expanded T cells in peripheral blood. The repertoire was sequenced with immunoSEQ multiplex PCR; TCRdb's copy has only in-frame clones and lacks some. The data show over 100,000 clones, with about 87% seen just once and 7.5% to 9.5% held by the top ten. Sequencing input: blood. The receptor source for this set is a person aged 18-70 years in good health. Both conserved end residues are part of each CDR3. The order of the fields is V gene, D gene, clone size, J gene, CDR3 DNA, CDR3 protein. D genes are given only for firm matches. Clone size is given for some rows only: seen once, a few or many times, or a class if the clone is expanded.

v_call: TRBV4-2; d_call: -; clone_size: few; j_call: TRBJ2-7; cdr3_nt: TGTGCCAGCAGCCAAGGAGGGGCAAGCTCCTACGAGCAGTACTTC; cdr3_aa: CASSQGGASSYEQYF
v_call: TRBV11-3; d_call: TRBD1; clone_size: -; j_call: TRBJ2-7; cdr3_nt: TGTGCCAGCAGCTTAGACGGACAGGGGTTCTACGAGCAGTACTTC; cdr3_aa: CASSLDGQGFYEQYF
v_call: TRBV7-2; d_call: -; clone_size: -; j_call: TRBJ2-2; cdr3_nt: TGTGCCAGCAGCTTTTGGGGCCGGTTAGCCGGGGAGCTGTTTTTT; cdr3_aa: CASSFWGRLAGELFF
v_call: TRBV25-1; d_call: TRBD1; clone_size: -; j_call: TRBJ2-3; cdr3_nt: TGTGCCAGCAGTGAAGGACAGGGGACAGATACGCAGTATTTT; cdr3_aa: CASSEGQGTDTQYF
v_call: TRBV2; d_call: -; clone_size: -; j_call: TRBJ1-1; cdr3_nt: TGTGCCAGCAGCGCCGAGTCTATGAACACTGAAGCTTTCTTT; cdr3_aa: CASSAESMNTEAFF
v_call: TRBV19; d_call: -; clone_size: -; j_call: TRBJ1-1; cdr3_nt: TGTGCCAGTAGGCGCGGGGGGAAGAACACTGAAGCTTTCTTT; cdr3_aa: CASRRGGKNTEAFF
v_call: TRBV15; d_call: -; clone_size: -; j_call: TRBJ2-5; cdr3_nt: TGTGCCACCAGCAGAGAGGGCCAGGGTGAGACCCAGTACTTC; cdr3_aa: CATSREGQGETQYF
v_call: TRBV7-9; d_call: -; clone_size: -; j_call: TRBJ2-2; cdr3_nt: TGTGCCAGCAGCCCTACCCGACACGGGGAGCTGTTTTTT; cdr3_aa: CASSPTRHGELFF
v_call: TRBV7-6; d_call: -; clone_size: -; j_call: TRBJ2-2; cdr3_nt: TGTGCCAGCAGCTTAGTACCCGGGACGACCGGGGAGCTGTTTTTT; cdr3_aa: CASSLVPGTTGELFF
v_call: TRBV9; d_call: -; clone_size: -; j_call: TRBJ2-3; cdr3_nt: TGTGCCAGCAGCGTAGAACAGGGTATCGGTACGCAGTATTTT; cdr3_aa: CASSVEQGIGTQYF
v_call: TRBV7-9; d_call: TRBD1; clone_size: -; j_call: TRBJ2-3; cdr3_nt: TGTGCCAGCAGCTCACAGGGGGCAGATACGCAGTATTTT; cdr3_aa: CASSSQGADTQYF
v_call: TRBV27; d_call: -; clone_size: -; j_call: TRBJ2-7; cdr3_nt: TGTGCCAGCAGTTTATCGGGCGGGAATTTCTACGAGCAGTACTTC; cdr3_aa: CASSLSGGNFYEQYF
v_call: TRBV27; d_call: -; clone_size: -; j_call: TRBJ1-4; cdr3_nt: TGTGCCAGCAGTCTTGGCCTGCCGGGACAACTAGAAAAACTGTTTTTT; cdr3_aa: CASSLGLPGQLEKLFF
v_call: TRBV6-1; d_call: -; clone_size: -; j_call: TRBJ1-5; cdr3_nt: TGTGCCAGCAACGACCCCCCACATCAGCCCCAGCATTTT; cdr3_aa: CASNDPPHQPQHF
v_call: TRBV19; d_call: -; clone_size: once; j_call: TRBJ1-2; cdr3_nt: TGTGCCAGTACCACCCCGGGGCAGGAGTATGGCTACACCTTC; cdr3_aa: CASTTPGQEYGYTF
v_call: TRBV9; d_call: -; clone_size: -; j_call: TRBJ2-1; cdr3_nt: TGTGCCAGCGGTCGGGAACATACCTACAATGAGCAGTTCTTC; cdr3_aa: CASGREHTYNEQFF
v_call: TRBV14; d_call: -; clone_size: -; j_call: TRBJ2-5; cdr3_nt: TGTGCCAGCAGCCAAGGTGTAGAGACCCAGTACTTC; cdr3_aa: CASSQGVETQYF
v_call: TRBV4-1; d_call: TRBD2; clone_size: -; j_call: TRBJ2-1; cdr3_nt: TGCGCCAGCAGCCAAGCGGAGAGGACTAGCGGCTACAATGAGCAGTTCTTC; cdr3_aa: CASSQAERTSGYNEQFF
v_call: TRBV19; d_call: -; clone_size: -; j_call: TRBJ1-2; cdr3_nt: TGTGCCAGTAGTATAGAGGGGACGAGCCCTAACTATGGCTACACCTTC; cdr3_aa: CASSIEGTSPNYGYTF
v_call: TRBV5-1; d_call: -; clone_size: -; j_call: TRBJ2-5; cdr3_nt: TGCGCCAGCAGCTTGGGCGGACCGAAAGAGACCCAGTACTTC; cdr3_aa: CASSLGGPKETQYF
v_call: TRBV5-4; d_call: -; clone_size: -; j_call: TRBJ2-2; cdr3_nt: TGTGCCAGCAGCCGCTTTGGGGGGCAGAACACCGGGGAGCTGTTTTTT; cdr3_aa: CASSRFGGQNTGELFF
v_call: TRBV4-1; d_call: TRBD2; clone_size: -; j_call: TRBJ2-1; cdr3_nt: TGCGCCAGCAGCCAAGAGTCTAGCGGGAGCGGGCCCTACAATGAGCAGTTCTTC; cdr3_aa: CASSQESSGSGPYNEQFF
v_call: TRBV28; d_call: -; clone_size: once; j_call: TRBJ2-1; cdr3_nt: TGTGCCAGCAGTTCCGGGAATCCCTACAATGAGCAGTTCTTC; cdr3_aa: CASSSGNPYNEQFF
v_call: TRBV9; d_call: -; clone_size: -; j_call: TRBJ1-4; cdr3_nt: TGTGCCAGCAGCGCCTCGACAGTCGCGAATGAAAAACTGTTTTTT; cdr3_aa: CASSASTVANEKLFF
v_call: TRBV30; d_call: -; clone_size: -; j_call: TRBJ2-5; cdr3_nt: TGTGCCTGGGCCGCCAGCGACAGGAGGGGGACCCAGTACTTC; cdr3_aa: CAWAASDRRGTQYF
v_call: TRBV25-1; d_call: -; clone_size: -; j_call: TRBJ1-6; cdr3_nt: TGTGCCAGCAGTGAAAACAATTCACCCCTCCACTTT; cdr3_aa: CASSENNSPLHF
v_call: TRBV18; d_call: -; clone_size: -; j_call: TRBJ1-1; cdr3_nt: TGTGCCAGCTCACCAGAAATTGAAGCTTTCTTT; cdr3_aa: CASSPEIEAFF
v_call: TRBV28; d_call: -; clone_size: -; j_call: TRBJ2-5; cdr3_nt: TGTGCCAGCCAACCCGGGGACGTCCAAGAGACCCAGTACTTC; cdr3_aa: CASQPGDVQETQYF
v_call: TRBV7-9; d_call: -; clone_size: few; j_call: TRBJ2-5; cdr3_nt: TGTGCCAGCAGCTTAGGTCTGGGAGGAGAGACCCAGTACTTC; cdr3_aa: CASSLGLGGETQYF
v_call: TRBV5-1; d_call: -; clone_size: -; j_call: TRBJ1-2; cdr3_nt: TGCGCCAGCAGCTTGGCAGAGGACACCTTCTATGGCTACACCTTC; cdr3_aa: CASSLAEDTFYGYTF
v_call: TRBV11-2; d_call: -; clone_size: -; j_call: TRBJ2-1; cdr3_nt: TGTGCCAGTTCCTTGACGGATTACAATGAGCAGTTCTTC; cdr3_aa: CASSLTDYNEQFF
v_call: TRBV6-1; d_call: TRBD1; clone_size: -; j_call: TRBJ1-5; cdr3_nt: TGTGCCAGCAGTGAAACAATACAGGGGCCCAATCAGCCCCAGCATTTT; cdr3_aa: CASSETIQGPNQPQHF
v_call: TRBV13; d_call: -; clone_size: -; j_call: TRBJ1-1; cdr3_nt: TGTGCCAGCAGCTTAGCGGGGCCGAACACTGAAGCTTTCTTT; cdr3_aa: CASSLAGPNTEAFF
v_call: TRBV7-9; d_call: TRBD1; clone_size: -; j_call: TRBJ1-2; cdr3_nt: TGTGCCAGCAGCCAAACTGGACAGGGAGAGGGCTACACCTTC; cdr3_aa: CASSQTGQGEGYTF
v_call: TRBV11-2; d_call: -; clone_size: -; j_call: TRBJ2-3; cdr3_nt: TGTGCCAGCAGATTACCTAGCACAGATACGCAGTATTTT; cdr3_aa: CASRLPSTDTQYF
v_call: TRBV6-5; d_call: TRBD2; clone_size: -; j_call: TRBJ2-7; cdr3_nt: TGTGCCAGCAGTTATGGGACTAGGGGAACCTACGAGCAGTACTTC; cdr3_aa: CASSYGTRGTYEQYF
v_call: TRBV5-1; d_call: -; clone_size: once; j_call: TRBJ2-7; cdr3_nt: TGCGCCAGCAGCCCGGAGCTTGGGTATGACGAGCAGTACTTC; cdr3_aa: CASSPELGYDEQYF
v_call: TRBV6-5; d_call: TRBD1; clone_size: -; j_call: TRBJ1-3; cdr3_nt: TGTGCCAGCAGAGACAGGGTGCTCTCTGGAAACACCATATATTTT; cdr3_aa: CASRDRVLSGNTIYF
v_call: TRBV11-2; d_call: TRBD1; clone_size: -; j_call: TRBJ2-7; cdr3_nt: TGTGCCAGCAGCCGAGTTGGACAGGGGAACGTAGGCGAGCAGTACTTC; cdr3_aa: CASSRVGQGNVGEQYF
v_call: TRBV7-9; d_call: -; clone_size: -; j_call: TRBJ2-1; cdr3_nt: TGTGCCAGCAGCTTAGGGCAGGGGAAGTTCAATGAGCAGTTCTTC; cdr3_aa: CASSLGQGKFNEQFF
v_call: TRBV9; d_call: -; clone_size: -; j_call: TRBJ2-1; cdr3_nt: TGTGCCAGCAGCGTAGGCGGGGTGAGCTCCTACAATGAGCAGTTCTTC; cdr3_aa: CASSVGGVSSYNEQFF
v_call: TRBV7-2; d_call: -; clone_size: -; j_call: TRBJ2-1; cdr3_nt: TGTGCCAGCAGCTTAGCCAAAGGGGGCAATGAGCAGTTCTTC; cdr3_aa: CASSLAKGGNEQFF